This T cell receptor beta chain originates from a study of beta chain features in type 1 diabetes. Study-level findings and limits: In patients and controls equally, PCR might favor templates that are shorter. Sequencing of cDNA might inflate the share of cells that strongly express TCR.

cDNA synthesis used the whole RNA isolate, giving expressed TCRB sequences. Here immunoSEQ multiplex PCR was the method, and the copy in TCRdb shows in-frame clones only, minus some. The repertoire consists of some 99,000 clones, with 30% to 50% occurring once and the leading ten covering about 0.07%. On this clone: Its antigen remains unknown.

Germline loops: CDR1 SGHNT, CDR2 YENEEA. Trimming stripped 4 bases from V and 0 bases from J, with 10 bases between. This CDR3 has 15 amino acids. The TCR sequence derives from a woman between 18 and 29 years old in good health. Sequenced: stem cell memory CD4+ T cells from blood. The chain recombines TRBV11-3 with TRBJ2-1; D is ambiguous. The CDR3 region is CASSWAYISYNEQFF. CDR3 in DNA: TGTGCCAGCAGCTGGGCTTATATCTCCTACAATGAGCAGTTCTTC. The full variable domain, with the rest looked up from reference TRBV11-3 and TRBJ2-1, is EAGVVQSPRYKIIEKKQPVAFWCNPISGHNTLYWYLQNLGQGPELLIRYENEEAVDDSQLPKDRFSAERLKGVDSTLKIQPAELGDSAVYLCASSWAYISYNEQFFGPGTRLTVL.